The rows below give T cell receptor beta chains drawn from one sample of a study of blood T cell repertoires in COVID-19. Measured with immunoSEQ multiplex PCR; TCRdb has only the in-frame clones, and not every one. This sample has 150,000 to 200,000 clones, with roughly 88% found just once. The specimen sequenced was PBMCs or T cells enriched from blood (not recorded which). These receptors were taken from a woman aged 45-65 years who had recovered from COVID-19. CDR3s include the opening cysteine and the closing phenylalanine or tryptophan. Fields, in order: V gene, J gene, D gene, CDR3 DNA, CDR3 protein. The D gene is left open where the match is weak.

v_gene: TRBV5-6; j_gene: TRBJ1-1; d_gene: TRBD1; CDR3nt: TGTGCCAGCAGCGCGGGGACAGTAGGTGAAGCTTTCTTT; CDR3aa: CASSAGTVGEAFF
v_gene: TRBV27; j_gene: TRBJ1-2; d_gene: TRBD1; CDR3nt: TGTGCCAGCAGTTACCGACAGGGTGGGGGCTACACCTTC; CDR3aa: CASSYRQGGGYTF
v_gene: TRBV19; j_gene: TRBJ1-2; d_gene: NA; CDR3nt: TGTGCCAGTAGCCCAGATTCTATAGCCCTTTTCGGCTACACCTTC; CDR3aa: CASSPDSIALFGYTF
v_gene: TRBV6-2/TRBV6-3; j_gene: TRBJ2-1; d_gene: NA; CDR3nt: TGTGCCAGCAGTTACGACGGGGGCTACAATGAGCAGTTCTTC; CDR3aa: CASSYDGGYNEQFF
v_gene: TRBV18; j_gene: TRBJ2-7; d_gene: TRBD1; CDR3nt: TGTGCCAGCTCAAACCGGGACAGGGGGGACGAGCAGTACTTC; CDR3aa: CASSNRDRGDEQYF
v_gene: TRBV7-2; j_gene: TRBJ2-1; d_gene: TRBD2; CDR3nt: TGTGCCAGCAGCCGGTCCGGGGGGGCCTACAATGAGCAGTTCTTC; CDR3aa: CASSRSGGAYNEQFF
v_gene: TRBV3-1/TRBV3-2; j_gene: TRBJ1-3; d_gene: NA; CDR3nt: TGTGCCAGCAGCCCTACCAAGAAGAGCCACACCATATATTTT; CDR3aa: CASSPTKKSHTIYF
v_gene: TRBV5-6; j_gene: TRBJ2-2; d_gene: NA; CDR3nt: TGTGCCAGCAGCTTAGGTCTCGGGGGTACCGGGGAGCTGTTTTTT; CDR3aa: CASSLGLGGTGELFF
v_gene: TRBV24-1; j_gene: TRBJ1-4; d_gene: NA; CDR3nt: TGTGCCACCAGTCGAGGGGGAGCAACTAATGAAAAACTGTTTTTT; CDR3aa: CATSRGGATNEKLFF
v_gene: TRBV6-5; j_gene: TRBJ1-1; d_gene: NA; CDR3nt: TGTGCCAGCAGTTACCCGGGGAACACTGAAGCTTTCTTT; CDR3aa: CASSYPGNTEAFF
v_gene: TRBV2; j_gene: TRBJ2-7; d_gene: TRBD1; CDR3nt: TGTGCCAGCGCAAGAGGGGACAGGCACGAGCAGTACTTC; CDR3aa: CASARGDRHEQYF
v_gene: TRBV10-3; j_gene: TRBJ2-4; d_gene: NA; CDR3nt: TGTGCCATCAGTGTACATCAAGGGGACATTCAGTACTTC; CDR3aa: CAISVHQGDIQYF
v_gene: TRBV11-3; j_gene: TRBJ1-3; d_gene: NA; CDR3nt: TGTGCCAGCAGCCCTGGCGGGGTAGGAAACACCATATATTTT; CDR3aa: CASSPGGVGNTIYF
v_gene: TRBV19; j_gene: TRBJ2-7; d_gene: NA; CDR3nt: TGTGCCAGTAGTATTTATAGATACTCCTACGAGCAGTACTTC; CDR3aa: CASSIYRYSYEQYF
v_gene: TRBV7-9; j_gene: TRBJ2-1; d_gene: TRBD2; CDR3nt: TGTGCCAGCAGCCCCGGGACTAGCGAATATGAGCAGTTCTTC; CDR3aa: CASSPGTSEYEQFF
v_gene: TRBV6-5; j_gene: TRBJ2-6; d_gene: NA; CDR3nt: TGTGCCAGCAGTTACTCCCACTCTGGGGCCAACGTCCTGACTTTC; CDR3aa: CASSYSHSGANVLTF
v_gene: TRBV19; j_gene: TRBJ2-2; d_gene: NA; CDR3nt: TGTGCCAGTAAATTCCGGGGGGCCTACACCGGGGAGCTGTTTTTT; CDR3aa: CASKFRGAYTGELFF
v_gene: TRBV19; j_gene: TRBJ1-5; d_gene: TRBD1; CDR3nt: TGTGCCACGAAAATGGACAGGGGAAGCAATCAGCCCCAGCATTTT; CDR3aa: CATKMDRGSNQPQHF